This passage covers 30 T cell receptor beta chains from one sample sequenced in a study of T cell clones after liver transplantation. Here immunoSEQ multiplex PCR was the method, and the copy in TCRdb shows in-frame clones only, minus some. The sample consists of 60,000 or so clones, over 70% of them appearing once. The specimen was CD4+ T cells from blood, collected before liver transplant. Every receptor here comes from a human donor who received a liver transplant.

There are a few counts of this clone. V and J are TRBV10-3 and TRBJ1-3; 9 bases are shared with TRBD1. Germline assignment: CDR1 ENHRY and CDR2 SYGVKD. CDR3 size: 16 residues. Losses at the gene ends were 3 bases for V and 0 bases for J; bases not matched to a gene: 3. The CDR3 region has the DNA TGTGCCATCAGTGATGTGGGACAGGGCTCTGGAAACACCATATATTTT. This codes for CAISDVGQGSGNTIYF.

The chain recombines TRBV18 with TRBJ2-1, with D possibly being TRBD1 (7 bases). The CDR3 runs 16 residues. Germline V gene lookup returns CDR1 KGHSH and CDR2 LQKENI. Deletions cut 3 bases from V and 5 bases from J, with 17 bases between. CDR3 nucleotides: TGTGCCAGCTCACCCCAGGGCAGGGGGGCTAACAATGAGCAGTTCTTC. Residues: CASSPQGRGANNEQFF.

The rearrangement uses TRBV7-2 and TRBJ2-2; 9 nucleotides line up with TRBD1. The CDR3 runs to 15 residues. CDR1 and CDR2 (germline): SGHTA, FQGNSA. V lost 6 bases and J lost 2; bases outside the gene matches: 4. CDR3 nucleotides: TGTGCCAGCAGACCGACAGGGGGTAACACCGGGGAGCTGTTTTTT. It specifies CASRPTGGNTGELFF.

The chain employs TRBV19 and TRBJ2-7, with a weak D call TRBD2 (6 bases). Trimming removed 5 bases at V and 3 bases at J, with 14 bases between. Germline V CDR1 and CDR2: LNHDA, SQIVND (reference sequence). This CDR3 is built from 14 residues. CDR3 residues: CASSSPGLIYEQYF. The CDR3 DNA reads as TGTGCCAGTAGTTCTCCGGGACTTATCTACGAGCAGTACTTC.

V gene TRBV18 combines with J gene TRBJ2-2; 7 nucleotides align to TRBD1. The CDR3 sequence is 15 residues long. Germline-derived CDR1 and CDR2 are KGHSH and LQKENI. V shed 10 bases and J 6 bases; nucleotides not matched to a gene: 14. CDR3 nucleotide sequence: TGTGCCACCCAGCCAAGACAGGGTAGCGCCGGGGAGCTGTTTTTT. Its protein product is CATQPRQGSAGELFF.

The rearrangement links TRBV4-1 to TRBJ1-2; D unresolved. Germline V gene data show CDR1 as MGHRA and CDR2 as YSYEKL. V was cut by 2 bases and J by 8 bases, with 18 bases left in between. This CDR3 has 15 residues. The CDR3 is CASSQLLGLRVGYTF. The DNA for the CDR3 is TGCGCCAGCAGCCAACTTCTCGGACTTAGGGTGGGCTACACCTTC.

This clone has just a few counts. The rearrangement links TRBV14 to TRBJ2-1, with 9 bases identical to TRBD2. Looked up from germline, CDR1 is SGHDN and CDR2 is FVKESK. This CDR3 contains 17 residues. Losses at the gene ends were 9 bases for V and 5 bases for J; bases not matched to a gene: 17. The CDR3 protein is CARCQTDSGGRNNEQFF. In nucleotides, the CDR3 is TGTGCCAGATGCCAGACAGACAGCGGGGGGCGGAACAATGAGCAGTTCTTC. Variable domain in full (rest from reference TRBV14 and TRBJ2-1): EAGVTQFPSHSVIEKGQTVTLRCDPISGHDNLYWYRRVMGKEIKFLLHFVKESKQDESGMPNNRFLAERTGGTYSTLKVQPAELEDSGVYFCARCQTDSGGRNNEQFFGPGTRLTVL.

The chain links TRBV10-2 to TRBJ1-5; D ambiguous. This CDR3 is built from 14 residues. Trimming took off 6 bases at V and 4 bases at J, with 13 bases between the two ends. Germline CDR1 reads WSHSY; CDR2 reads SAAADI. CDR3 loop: CASRGMRANQPQHF. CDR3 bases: TGCGCCAGCAGGGGGATGAGGGCGAATCAGCCCCAGCATTTT.

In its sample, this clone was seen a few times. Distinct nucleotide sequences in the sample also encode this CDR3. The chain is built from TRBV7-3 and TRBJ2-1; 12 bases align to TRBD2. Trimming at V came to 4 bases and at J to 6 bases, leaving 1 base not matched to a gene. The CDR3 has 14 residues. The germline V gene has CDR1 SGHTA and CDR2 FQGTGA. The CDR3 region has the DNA TGTGCCAGCAGCTCTAGCGGGGGGGCCAATGAGCAGTTCTTC. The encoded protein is CASSSSGGANEQFF.

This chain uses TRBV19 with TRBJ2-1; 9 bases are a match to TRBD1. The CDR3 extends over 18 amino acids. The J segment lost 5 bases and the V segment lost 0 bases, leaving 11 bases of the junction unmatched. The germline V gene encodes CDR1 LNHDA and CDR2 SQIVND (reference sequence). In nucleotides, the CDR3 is TGTGCCAGTAGTATAGAACCGGGACAGGGAGGGGTCGACAATGAGCAGTTCTTC. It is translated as CASSIEPGQGGVDNEQFF.

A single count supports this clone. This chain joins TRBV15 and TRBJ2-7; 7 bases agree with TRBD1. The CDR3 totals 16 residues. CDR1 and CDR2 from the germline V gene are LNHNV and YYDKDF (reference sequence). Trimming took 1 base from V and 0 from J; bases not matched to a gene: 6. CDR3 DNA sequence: TGTGCCACCAGCAGAGCGACAGGGCTATTCTCCTACGAGCAGTACTTC. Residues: CATSRATGLFSYEQYF.

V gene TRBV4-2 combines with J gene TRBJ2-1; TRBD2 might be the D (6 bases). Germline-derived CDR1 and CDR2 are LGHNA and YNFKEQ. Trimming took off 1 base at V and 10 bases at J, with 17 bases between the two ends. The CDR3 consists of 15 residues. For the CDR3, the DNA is TGTGCCAGCAGCCAAGGATCGGGGGTTGAGGGAGAGCAGTTCTTC. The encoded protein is CASSQGSGVEGEQFF.

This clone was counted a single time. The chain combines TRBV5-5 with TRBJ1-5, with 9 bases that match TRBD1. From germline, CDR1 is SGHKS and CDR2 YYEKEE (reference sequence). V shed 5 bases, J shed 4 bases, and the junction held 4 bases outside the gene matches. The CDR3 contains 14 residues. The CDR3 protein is CASSGTGNNQPQHF. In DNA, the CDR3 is TGTGCCAGCAGTGGGACAGGGAATAATCAGCCCCAGCATTTT.

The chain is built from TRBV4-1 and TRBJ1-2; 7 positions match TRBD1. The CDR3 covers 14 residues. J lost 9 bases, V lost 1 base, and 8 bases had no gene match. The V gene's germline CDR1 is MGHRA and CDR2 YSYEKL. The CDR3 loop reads CASSQVPTGDRYTF. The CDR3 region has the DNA TGCGCCAGCAGCCAAGTCCCCACAGGGGATCGCTACACCTTC.

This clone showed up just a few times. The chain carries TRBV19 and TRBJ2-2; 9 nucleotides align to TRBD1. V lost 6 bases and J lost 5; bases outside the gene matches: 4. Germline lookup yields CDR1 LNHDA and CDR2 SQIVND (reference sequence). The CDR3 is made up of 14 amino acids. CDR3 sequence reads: CASRRDRETGELFF. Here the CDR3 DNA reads TGTGCCAGTAGGAGGGACAGGGAGACCGGGGAGCTGTTTTTT.

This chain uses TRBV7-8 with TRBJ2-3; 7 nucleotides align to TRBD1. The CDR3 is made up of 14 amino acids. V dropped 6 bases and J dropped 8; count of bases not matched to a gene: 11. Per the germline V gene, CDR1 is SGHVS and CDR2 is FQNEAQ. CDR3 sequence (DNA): TGTGCCAGCAGGCCTTCCCGGACAGGAGGTACGCAGTATTTT. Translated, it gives CASRPSRTGGTQYF.

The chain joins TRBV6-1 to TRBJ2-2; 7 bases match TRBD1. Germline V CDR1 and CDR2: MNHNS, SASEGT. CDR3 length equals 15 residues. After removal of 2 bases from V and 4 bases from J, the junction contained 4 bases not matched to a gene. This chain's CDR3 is CASSEQSGGTGELFF. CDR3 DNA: TGTGCCAGCAGTGAACAGTCAGGGGGCACCGGGGAGCTGTTTTTT.

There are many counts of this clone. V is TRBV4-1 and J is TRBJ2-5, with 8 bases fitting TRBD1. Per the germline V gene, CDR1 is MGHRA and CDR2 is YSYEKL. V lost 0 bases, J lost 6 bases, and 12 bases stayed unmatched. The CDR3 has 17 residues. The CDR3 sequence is CASSQDAAGGALKTQYF. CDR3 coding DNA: TGCGCCAGCAGCCAAGATGCGGCAGGGGGCGCCTTAAAGACCCAGTACTTC.

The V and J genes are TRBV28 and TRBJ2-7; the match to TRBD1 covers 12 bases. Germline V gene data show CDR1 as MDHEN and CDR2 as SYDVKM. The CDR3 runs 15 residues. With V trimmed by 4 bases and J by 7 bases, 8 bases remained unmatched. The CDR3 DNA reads TGTGCCAGCAGTTCACCGGGACAGGGGGCGAGGGAGCAGTACTTC. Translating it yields CASSSPGQGAREQYF.

The CDR3 DNA reads as TGTGCCAGCAGTTTTCAAGGGACTAGCGGTACAGATACGCAGTATTTT. Translating gives CASSFQGTSGTDTQYF. The gene calls are TRBV27 and TRBJ2-3; 11 bases align to TRBD2. The CDR3 has 16 residues. V lost 3 bases to trimming and J lost 3 bases; unmatched junction nucleotides: 5. CDR1 is MNHEY, CDR2 SMNVEV, per germline (reference sequence).

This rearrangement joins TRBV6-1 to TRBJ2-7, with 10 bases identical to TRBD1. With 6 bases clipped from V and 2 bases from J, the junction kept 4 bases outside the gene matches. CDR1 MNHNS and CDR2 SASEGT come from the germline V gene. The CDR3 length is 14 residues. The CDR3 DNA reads TGTGCCAGCAGACTGGGACAGGGGACCTACGAGCAGTACTTC. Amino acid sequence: CASRLGQGTYEQYF.

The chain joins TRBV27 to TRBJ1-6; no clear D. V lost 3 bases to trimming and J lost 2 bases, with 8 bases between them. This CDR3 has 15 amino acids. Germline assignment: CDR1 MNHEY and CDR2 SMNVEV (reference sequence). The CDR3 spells CASSFGGPYNSPLHF. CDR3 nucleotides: TGTGCCAGCAGTTTTGGCGGTCCCTATAATTCACCCCTCCACTTT.

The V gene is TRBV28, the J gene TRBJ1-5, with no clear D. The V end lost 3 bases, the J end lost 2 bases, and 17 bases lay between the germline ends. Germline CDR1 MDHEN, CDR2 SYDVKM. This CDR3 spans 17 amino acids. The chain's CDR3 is CASSFFSPRHRNQPQHF. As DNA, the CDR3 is TGTGCCAGCAGTTTTTTTAGCCCACGTCACCGCAATCAGCCCCAGCATTTT.

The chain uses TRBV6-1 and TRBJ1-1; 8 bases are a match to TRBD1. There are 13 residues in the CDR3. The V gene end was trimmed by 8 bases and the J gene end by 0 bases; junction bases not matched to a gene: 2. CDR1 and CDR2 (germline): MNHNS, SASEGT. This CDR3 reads CASGGQVNTEAFF. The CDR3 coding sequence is TGTGCCAGCGGGGGACAGGTGAACACTGAAGCTTTCTTT.

CDR3 coding DNA: TGCGCCAGCAGCCAAGAGACAGGTACCACGTTCGACGAGCAGTACTTC. Its translation: CASSQETGTTFDEQYF. The J gene is TRBJ2-7, the V gene TRBV4-1; TRBD1 might be the D (6 bases). Trimming removed 0 bases at V and 5 bases at J, with 17 bases between. The CDR3 loop spans 16 amino acids. CDR1 is MGHRA and CDR2 is YSYEKL in the germline V gene.

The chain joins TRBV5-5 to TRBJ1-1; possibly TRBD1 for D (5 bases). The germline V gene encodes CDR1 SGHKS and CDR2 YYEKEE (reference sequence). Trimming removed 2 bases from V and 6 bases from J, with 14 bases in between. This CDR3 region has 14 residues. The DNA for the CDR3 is TGTGCCAGCAGCTTAATAGGGGTAGGGGCTGAAGCTTTCTTT. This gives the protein CASSLIGVGAEAFF.

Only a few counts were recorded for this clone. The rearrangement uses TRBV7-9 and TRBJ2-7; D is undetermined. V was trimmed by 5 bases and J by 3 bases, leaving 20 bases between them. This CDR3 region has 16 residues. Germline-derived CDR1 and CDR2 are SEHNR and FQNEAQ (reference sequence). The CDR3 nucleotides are TGTGCCAGCAGCCCCATTTCGTCGGTACAGAACTACGAGCAGTACTTC. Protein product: CASSPISSVQNYEQYF. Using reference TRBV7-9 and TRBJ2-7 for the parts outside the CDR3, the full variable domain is DTGVSQNPRHKITKRGQNVTFRCDPISEHNRLYWYRQTLGQGPEFLTYFQNEAQLEKSRLLSDRFSAERPKGSFSTLEIQRTEQGDSAMYLCASSPISSVQNYEQYFGPGTRLTVT.

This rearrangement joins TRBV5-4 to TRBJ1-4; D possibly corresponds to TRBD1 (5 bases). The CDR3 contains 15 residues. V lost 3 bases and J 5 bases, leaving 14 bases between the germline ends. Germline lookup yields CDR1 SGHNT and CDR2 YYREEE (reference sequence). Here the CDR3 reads CASSSPSGGNEKLFF. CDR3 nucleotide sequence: TGTGCCAGCAGCTCGCCGTCTGGGGGGAATGAAAAACTGTTTTTT.

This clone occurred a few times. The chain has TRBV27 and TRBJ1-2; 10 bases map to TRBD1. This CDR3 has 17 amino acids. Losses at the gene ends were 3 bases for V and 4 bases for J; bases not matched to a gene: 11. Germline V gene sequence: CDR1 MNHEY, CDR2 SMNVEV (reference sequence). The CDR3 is CASSFRDRGLVFYGYTF. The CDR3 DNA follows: TGTGCCAGCAGTTTCCGAGACAGGGGGCTTGTTTTCTATGGCTACACCTTC.

The CDR3 sequence: CASSFDGEQYF. As DNA, the CDR3 is TGTGCCAGCAGCTTCGACGGGGAGCAGTACTTC. The chain links TRBV5-7 to TRBJ2-7; D is uncertain. TRBV5-7 is recorded as an ORF, its role being uncertain. V lost 2 bases to trimming and J lost 7 bases, with 7 bases between them. This CDR3 comprises 11 residues.